These 29 T cell receptor beta chains came from one sample sequenced in a study of OX40 agonist ivuxolimab in advanced cancers. Some clones are missing from TCRdb's copy, which holds only in-frame ones; the method was immunoSEQ multiplex PCR. Here the sample spans about 15,000 clones, about 81% being singletons. The sequences come from CD4+ or CD8+ T cells sorted from blood, collected in a trial of the OX40 agonist ivuxolimab. These receptors were taken from an adult with an advanced solid tumor such as melanoma, head and neck, liver or kidney cancer.

The CDR3 loop reads CASSSTTGPTEISYNEQFF. Written as DNA, the CDR3 is TGTGCCAGCAGCTCGACGACAGGGCCGACTGAAATTTCCTACAATGAGCAGTTCTTC. This chain links TRBV5-4 with TRBJ2-1; 7 bases agree with TRBD1. This CDR3 contains 19 residues. J was trimmed by 1 base and V by 3 bases; bases with no gene match: 16. Germline loops: CDR1 SGHNT, CDR2 YYREEE (reference sequence).

V is TRBV28 and J is TRBJ1-3; a weak D match, TRBD1 (5 bases). CDR1 is MDHEN, CDR2 SYDVKM, per germline. V gave up 7 bases and J gave up 0 bases, with 16 bases separating them. The CDR3 runs 16 residues. In nucleotides, the CDR3 is TGTGCCAGCACCCAACCGCGAGGGGACTCTGGAAACACCATATATTTT. Translating gives CASTQPRGDSGNTIYF.

This sequence joins TRBV5-1 and TRBJ2-7; D remains unclear. V lost 1 base and J lost 6, with 14 bases in between. The CDR3 is made up of 14 amino acids. CDR1 and CDR2 (germline): SGHRS, YFSETQ. Here the CDR3 DNA reads TGCGCCAGCAGCTTGTCTGGGTCAGTGGCCGAGCAGTACTTC. This codes for CASSLSGSVAEQYF.

This chain uses TRBV13 with TRBJ2-2; D perhaps matches TRBD2 (6 bases). CDR3 length equals 16 residues. V was shortened by 4 bases and J by 2 bases, with 14 bases between the two germline ends. Germline loops: CDR1 PRHDT, CDR2 FYEKMQ (reference sequence). The CDR3 sequence is CASSSLTSANTGELFF. In DNA form, the CDR3 reads TGTGCCAGCAGCTCCTTGACTAGTGCTAACACCGGGGAGCTGTTTTTT.

The chain is built from TRBV27 and TRBJ2-5; TRBD2 is a possible D gene (7 bases). Germline CDR1 is MNHEY and CDR2 is SMNVEV (reference sequence). V lost 1 base and J 5 bases, leaving 11 bases between the germline ends. This CDR3 contains 14 residues. CDR3 coding DNA: TGTGCCAGCAGTTTATGGGGGGGCCGGGAGACCCAGTACTTC. Amino acids: CASSLWGGRETQYF.

J is TRBJ1-1 and V is TRBV6-6; D gene unclear. This CDR3 region has 13 residues. The V end was cut by 6 bases, the J end by 2 bases, with 10 bases between. Germline assignment: CDR1 MNHNY and CDR2 SVGAGI (reference sequence). In DNA form, the CDR3 reads TGTGCCAGCAGCTCCTTGGGAAACACTGAAGCTTTCTTT. It translates to CASSSLGNTEAFF.

CDR3 in DNA: TGTGCCATCAGTGAGCTTGGAGGGACAGCCGGCTCCTACGAGCAGTACTTC. It yields the protein CAISELGGTAGSYEQYF. This chain links TRBV10-3 with TRBJ2-7, with D perhaps TRBD1 (7 bases). From germline, CDR1 is ENHRY and CDR2 SYGVKD. Trimming took off 2 bases at V and 0 bases at J, with 17 bases between the two ends. The CDR3 covers 17 residues.

The chain employs TRBV27 and TRBJ2-7, with TRBD1 identical over 7 bases. Losses at the gene ends were 1 base for V and 5 bases for J; bases not matched to a gene: 11. This CDR3 is 16 amino acids long. Germline CDR1 reads MNHEY; CDR2 reads SMNVEV (reference sequence). The chain's CDR3 is CASSLFPGTALDEQYF. CDR3 sequence (DNA): TGTGCCAGCAGTTTATTCCCGGGGACAGCCCTGGACGAGCAGTACTTC.

The rearrangement uses TRBV6-6 and TRBJ2-5, with D unclear. V lost 6 bases, J lost 4 bases, and 6 bases lay in between. Germline loops: CDR1 MNHNY, CDR2 SVGAGI (reference sequence). This CDR3 spans 11 amino acids. The DNA of the CDR3 is TGTGCCAGCAGCCTGGGAGAGACCCAGTACTTC. This codes for CASSLGETQYF.

The rearrangement links TRBV7-3 to TRBJ2-2; tentative D call: TRBD1 (6 bases). Germline CDR1 SGHTA, CDR2 FQGTGA. V was pared by 4 bases and J by 0 bases, with 15 bases between. The CDR3 sequence is 17 residues long. The CDR3 sequence: CASSSTGQSTNTGELFF. As DNA, the CDR3 is TGTGCCAGCAGCTCAACAGGACAGAGTACGAACACCGGGGAGCTGTTTTTT.

This clone was seen only once. The chain recombines TRBV27 with TRBJ2-7, with TRBD1 matching over 7 bases. The germline CDR1 and CDR2 sequences are MNHEY and SMNVEV (reference sequence). V lost 5 bases, J lost 2 bases, and 3 bases stayed unmatched. The CDR3 contains 13 residues. CDR3 loop: CASSRDSTYEQYF. CDR3 nucleotide sequence: TGTGCCAGCAGTCGGGACAGTACCTACGAGCAGTACTTC.

This clone has just a few counts. V usage is TRBV19 and J usage is TRBJ1-1; 7 nucleotides align to TRBD1. With 4 bases clipped from V and 0 bases from J, the junction kept 8 bases outside the gene matches. This CDR3 comprises 16 residues. Per the germline V gene, CDR1 is LNHDA and CDR2 is SQIVND (reference sequence). The CDR3 here is CASSTGTADLNTEAFF. CDR3 in DNA: TGTGCCAGTAGTACCGGGACAGCCGACCTGAACACTGAAGCTTTCTTT.

The genes are TRBV11-2 and TRBJ2-7; the D is unclear. Germline V gives CDR1 SGHAT, CDR2 FQNNGV. The CDR3 sequence is 17 residues long. V dropped 0 bases and J dropped 0 bases, with 15 bases sitting between them. The CDR3 region is CASSLDLESSSSYEQYF. DNA of the CDR3: TGTGCCAGCAGCTTAGATCTCGAATCTTCAAGCTCCTACGAGCAGTACTTC.

The J gene is TRBJ1-1, the V gene TRBV6-1; D gene uncertain. The V end was cut by 7 bases, the J end by 0 bases, with 12 bases between. The germline V gene has CDR1 MNHNS and CDR2 SASEGT. This CDR3 comprises 14 residues. CDR3 sequence: CASTERVMNTEAFF. The CDR3 DNA follows: TGTGCCAGCACCGAAAGGGTCATGAACACTGAAGCTTTCTTT.

This sequence joins TRBV7-9 and TRBJ1-5; D unresolved. CDR3 length: 14 residues. Germline V gives CDR1 SEHNR, CDR2 FQNEAQ (reference sequence). V was pared by 0 bases and J by 2 bases, with 5 bases between. Here the CDR3 reads CASSLAGRNQPQHF. The CDR3 bases are TGTGCCAGCAGCTTAGCCGGGCGCAATCAGCCCCAGCATTTT.

The CDR3: CASSVDSGAETQYF. CDR3 nucleotides: TGTGCCAGCAGCGTAGATAGCGGGGCAGAGACCCAGTACTTC. The V gene is TRBV9, the J gene TRBJ2-5, with TRBD2 identical over 8 bases. Germline trimming cut 0 bases from V and 4 bases from J; bases unmatched to any gene: 2. The CDR3 consists of 14 residues. The germline V gene has CDR1 SGDLS and CDR2 YYNGEE.

This clone has a handful of counts. The rearrangement uses TRBV28 and TRBJ2-7; 7 positions agree with TRBD1. V lost 2 bases to trimming and J lost 9 bases; unmatched junction nucleotides: 7. The CDR3 is made up of 13 amino acids. CDR1 is MDHEN, CDR2 SYDVKM, per germline. CDR3 region: CASSLVTEGAQYF. The CDR3 DNA sequence: TGTGCCAGCAGTTTAGTGACAGAGGGGGCGCAGTACTTC.

The chain employs TRBV6-5 and TRBJ2-4, with D uncertain. The CDR3 is 14 amino acids. The germline V gene encodes CDR1 MNHEY and CDR2 SVGAGI. V lost 7 bases, J lost 3 bases, and 13 bases lay in between. The CDR3 nucleotides are TGTGCCAGCATCCCGACATTAGGCAAAAACATTCAGTACTTC. It translates to CASIPTLGKNIQYF.

The rearrangement uses TRBV4-2 and TRBJ2-7, with a tentative D call TRBD2 (6 bases). CDR1 is LGHNA, CDR2 YNFKEQ, per germline. V shed 0 bases and J shed 3 bases, with 6 bases lying between them. This CDR3 has 13 residues. CDR3 nucleotide sequence: TGTGCCAGCAGCCAAGAGGGACTCTACGAGCAGTACTTC. It codes for CASSQEGLYEQYF.

The gene calls are TRBV7-9 and TRBJ2-1; a possible D gene is TRBD1 (6 bases). The germline V gene has CDR1 SEHNR and CDR2 FQNEAQ (reference sequence). The CDR3 sequence is 13 residues long. The germline V and J ends were trimmed by 0 bases and 6 bases, with 6 bases remaining between them. CDR3 DNA sequence: TGTGCCAGCAGCTTAGCAGGGGGCAATGAGCAGTTCTTC. Its translation: CASSLAGGNEQFF.

The chain joins TRBV9 to TRBJ2-1; 7 nucleotides line up with TRBD2. Germline V gene sequence: CDR1 SGDLS, CDR2 YYNGEE. This CDR3 region has 15 residues. With V trimmed by 1 base and J by 3 bases, 4 bases remained unmatched. The CDR3: CASSVREGHYNEQFF. The CDR3 DNA reads as TGTGCCAGCAGCGTAAGGGAGGGCCACTACAATGAGCAGTTCTTC.

V is TRBV11-1 and J is TRBJ2-1; TRBD2 agrees at 12 bases. Losses at the gene ends were 5 bases for V and 10 bases for J; bases not matched to a gene: 9. Germline V lookup: CDR1 SGHAT, CDR2 FQDESV (reference sequence). The CDR3 length is 15 residues. The CDR3 DNA reads TGTGCCAGCAGCCGCCCTAGCGGGGGGGCCGGAGAGCAGTTCTTC. Protein: CASSRPSGGAGEQFF.

V is TRBV4-2 and J is TRBJ1-5; D gene ambiguous. Trimming stripped 0 bases from V and 11 bases from J, with 20 bases between. Germline values: CDR1 LGHNA, CDR2 YNFKEQ. The length of the CDR3 is 16 residues. This chain's CDR3 is CASSQEAPSIGQAQHF. CDR3 nucleotides: TGTGCCAGCAGCCAAGAAGCCCCATCGATTGGCCAGGCCCAGCATTTT.

The table lists this clone with a few counts. V is TRBV25-1 and J is TRBJ2-5, with 10 bases aligning to TRBD2. This CDR3 region has 17 residues. Per germline, CDR1 MGHDK and CDR2 SYGVNS. Germline trimming cut 3 bases from V and 1 base from J; bases unmatched to any gene: 8. CDR3 coding DNA: TGTGCCAGCAGTGAGTCAATAGCGGGGGGTATCCAAGAGACCCAGTACTTC. It translates to CASSESIAGGIQETQYF.

The chain uses TRBV5-1 and TRBJ1-5; no firm D call. V was trimmed by 0 bases and J by 9 bases, leaving 16 bases between them. The CDR3 has 15 residues. Germline V CDR1 and CDR2: SGHRS, YFSETQ. The CDR3 protein is CASSLDGRSVGPQHF. In nucleotides, the CDR3 is TGCGCCAGCAGCTTGGATGGCAGATCTGTGGGGCCCCAGCATTTT. Using reference TRBV5-1 and TRBJ1-5 for the parts outside the CDR3, the full variable domain is KAGVTQTPRYLIKTRGQQVTLSCSPISGHRSVSWYQQTPGQGLQFLFEYFSETQRNKGNFPGRFSGRQFSNSRSEMNVSTLELGDSALYLCASSLDGRSVGPQHFGDGTRLSIL.

The chain has TRBV21-1 and TRBJ2-3; TRBD2 is the table's D call and was not checked against the DNA. TRBV21-1 is recorded as a pseudogene. The CDR3 spans 16 residues. In DNA, the CDR3 is TGTGCCAGCAGCAAAAAAGCGGTCCCGGGAGAAGATACGCAGTATTTT. Translation gives CASSKKAVPGEDTQYF.

The chain employs TRBV6-5 and TRBJ2-2, with TRBD2 identical over 10 bases. Trimming at V came to 3 bases and at J to 2 bases, leaving 3 bases not matched to a gene. From germline, CDR1 is MNHEY and CDR2 SVGAGI. CDR3 length: 16 amino acids. CDR3 DNA sequence: TGTGCCAGCAGTTATGGACTAGCGGTAAACACCGGGGAGCTGTTTTTT. Protein sequence: CASSYGLAVNTGELFF.

There are a few counts of this clone. It is likely a read error: a sequence one base away is far more abundant. CDR3 bases: TGCGCCAGCAGCCAATTGGGGCGGGGGGGTCCTAGCACAGATACGCAGTATTTT. This sequence encodes CASSQLGRGGPSTDTQYF. J is TRBJ2-3 and V is TRBV4-1; 9 nucleotides match TRBD2. V lost 2 bases and J lost 0; bases outside the gene matches: 9. The CDR3 contains 18 residues. The germline gives CDR1 MGHRA, CDR2 YSYEKL.

The V gene is TRBV7-9, the J gene TRBJ2-7; 7 bases fit TRBD1. J was trimmed by 4 bases and V by 3 bases; bases with no gene match: 9. CDR1 is SEHNR, CDR2 FQNEAQ, per germline (reference sequence). The CDR3 is 15 amino acids. In nucleotides, the CDR3 is TGTGCCAGCAGCTTTCTGACAGGGAATTTGTACGAGCAGTACTTC. This encodes CASSFLTGNLYEQYF.